Listed below are T cell receptor beta chains from one sample, sequenced in a study of Ad26.COV2.S vaccination and SARS-CoV-2 variants. Sequencing used immunoSEQ multiplex PCR; TCRdb keeps in-frame clones, though not all of them. The repertoire holds 350,000 to 400,000 clones, 75% to 90% seen once, with 1.9% in the top ten. Sequencing was performed on peripheral blood, taken in a trial of Ad26.COV2.S vaccine versus placebo. The receptors come from a person aged 18-60 years who received the Ad26.COV2.S COVID-19 vaccine or a placebo. The CDR3 runs from the conserved cysteine through the conserved F or W. D genes are given only for firm matches. A row's size may be missing; if present it is once, few, many or a size class.

cdr3_aa: CASSKQGTNQPQHF; cdr3_nt: TGTGCCAGCAGCAAACAGGGGACGAATCAGCCCCAGCATTTT; cdr3_length: 14; clone_size: .; d_call: TRBD1; v_call: TRBV27; j_call: TRBJ1-5
cdr3_aa: CASSLRAGAGTDTQYF; cdr3_nt: TGCGCCAGCAGCTTAAGAGCGGGAGCGGGCACAGATACGCAGTATTTT; cdr3_length: 16; clone_size: .; d_call: TRBD2; v_call: TRBV5-1; j_call: TRBJ2-3
cdr3_aa: CSASSTASSYNEQFF; cdr3_nt: TGCAGTGCTAGTTCGACCGCCAGCTCCTACAATGAGCAGTTCTTC; cdr3_length: 15; clone_size: .; d_call: .; v_call: TRBV20-1; j_call: TRBJ2-1
cdr3_aa: CASSFSTRTSSYNEQFF; cdr3_nt: TGTGCCAGCAGCTTTTCTACGCGGACTAGCAGCTACAATGAGCAGTTCTTC; cdr3_length: 17; clone_size: .; d_call: TRBD2; v_call: TRBV7-6; j_call: TRBJ2-1
cdr3_aa: CASSEGTGGEKLFF; cdr3_nt: TGTGCCAGCAGCGAGGGGACAGGTGGGGAAAAACTGTTTTTT; cdr3_length: 14; clone_size: .; d_call: TRBD1; v_call: TRBV7-2; j_call: TRBJ1-4
cdr3_aa: CASRGGSTDTQYF; cdr3_nt: TGTGCCAGCAGGGGGGGGAGCACAGATACGCAGTATTTT; cdr3_length: 13; clone_size: .; d_call: TRBD2; v_call: TRBV6-5; j_call: TRBJ2-3
cdr3_aa: CASSLGAGADSPLHF; cdr3_nt: TGTGCCAGCAGCTTAGGGGCGGGGGCGGACTCACCCCTCCACTTT; cdr3_length: 15; clone_size: .; d_call: .; v_call: TRBV7-9; j_call: TRBJ1-6
cdr3_aa: CASRPAGAGDTQYF; cdr3_nt: TGTGCCAGCAGACCAGCGGGAGCGGGAGATACGCAGTATTTT; cdr3_length: 14; clone_size: .; d_call: TRBD2; v_call: TRBV28; j_call: TRBJ2-3
cdr3_aa: CAISALPQLHSYNEQFF; cdr3_nt: TGTGCCATCAGTGCCCTCCCACAGTTACACTCCTACAATGAGCAGTTCTTC; cdr3_length: 17; clone_size: once; d_call: .; v_call: TRBV10-3; j_call: TRBJ2-1
cdr3_aa: CASSFQSTDTQYF; cdr3_nt: TGTGCCAGCAGTTTCCAGAGCACAGATACGCAGTATTTT; cdr3_length: 13; clone_size: .; d_call: .; v_call: TRBV12-3/TRBV12-4; j_call: TRBJ2-3
cdr3_aa: CASSLPGALGGYTF; cdr3_nt: TGTGCCAGCAGCTTACCGGGGGCGCTGGGTGGCTACACCTTC; cdr3_length: 14; clone_size: .; d_call: .; v_call: TRBV11-2; j_call: TRBJ1-2
cdr3_aa: CASSPRGTYEQYF; cdr3_nt: TGTGCCAGCAGCCCCCGGGGGACCTACGAGCAGTACTTC; cdr3_length: 13; clone_size: .; d_call: .; v_call: TRBV7-9; j_call: TRBJ2-7
cdr3_aa: CASSLGVGQSYGYTF; cdr3_nt: TGTGCCAGCAGCTTGGGGGTCGGGCAGAGCTATGGCTACACCTTC; cdr3_length: 15; clone_size: .; d_call: .; v_call: TRBV5-5; j_call: TRBJ1-2
cdr3_aa: CASGLVLGFTGSRLAGETDTQYF; cdr3_nt: TGTGCTAGTGGTTTGGTACTAGGCTTCACGGGGAGCCGACTAGCGGGAGAAACAGATACGCAGTATTTT; cdr3_length: 23; clone_size: once; d_call: TRBD2; v_call: TRBV12-5; j_call: TRBJ2-3
cdr3_aa: CAISESGHLNTEAFF; cdr3_nt: TGTGCCATCAGTGAGTCCGGGCATCTGAACACTGAAGCTTTCTTT; cdr3_length: 15; clone_size: .; d_call: .; v_call: TRBV10-3; j_call: TRBJ1-1
cdr3_aa: CASSGPGQGANQPQHF; cdr3_nt: TGTGCCAGCAGCGGACCGGGACAGGGGGCCAATCAGCCCCAGCATTTT; cdr3_length: 16; clone_size: .; d_call: TRBD1; v_call: TRBV5-6; j_call: TRBJ1-5
cdr3_aa: CAVKSNSVFYEQYF; cdr3_nt: TGTGCCGTCAAGAGCAATAGCGTGTTCTACGAGCAGTACTTC; cdr3_length: 14; clone_size: .; d_call: .; v_call: TRBV10-3; j_call: TRBJ2-7
cdr3_aa: CASSTWTGGQISEETQYF; cdr3_nt: TGTGCCAGTAGTACCTGGACAGGGGGCCAAATATCGGAAGAGACCCAGTACTTC; cdr3_length: 18; clone_size: once; d_call: TRBD1; v_call: TRBV19; j_call: TRBJ2-5
cdr3_aa: CASSPLQNTGELFF; cdr3_nt: TGCGCCAGCAGCCCCCTACAGAACACCGGGGAGCTGTTTTTT; cdr3_length: 14; clone_size: .; d_call: .; v_call: TRBV4-1; j_call: TRBJ2-2
cdr3_aa: CASSKKGSTGELFF; cdr3_nt: TGTGCCAGCAGCAAAAAGGGAAGCACCGGGGAGCTGTTTTTT; cdr3_length: 14; clone_size: .; d_call: .; v_call: TRBV7-6; j_call: TRBJ2-2
cdr3_aa: CASSEQGQGPYEQYF; cdr3_nt: TGTGCCAGCAGTGAACAGGGACAGGGCCCCTACGAGCAGTACTTC; cdr3_length: 15; clone_size: .; d_call: TRBD1; v_call: TRBV2; j_call: TRBJ2-7
cdr3_aa: CATSDPGLIAGAQYF; cdr3_nt: TGTGCCACCAGTGATCCCGGCCTGATCGCGGGCGCGCAGTATTTT; cdr3_length: 15; clone_size: .; d_call: .; v_call: TRBV24-1; j_call: TRBJ2-3
cdr3_aa: CASTPFTDTQYF; cdr3_nt: TGTGCCAGCACCCCATTTACAGATACGCAGTATTTT; cdr3_length: 12; clone_size: .; d_call: .; v_call: TRBV2; j_call: TRBJ2-3
cdr3_aa: CASSGTSGKGGELFF; cdr3_nt: TGTGCCAGCAGCGGGACTAGCGGGAAGGGCGGGGAGCTGTTTTTT; cdr3_length: 15; clone_size: .; d_call: TRBD2; v_call: TRBV6-5; j_call: TRBJ2-2
cdr3_aa: CASSALLAGIYNEQFF; cdr3_nt: TGTGCCAGCAGCGCCCTACTAGCGGGAATCTACAATGAGCAGTTCTTC; cdr3_length: 16; clone_size: .; d_call: TRBD2; v_call: TRBV7-2; j_call: TRBJ2-1
cdr3_aa: CASSVGDRAILGGYTF; cdr3_nt: TGTGCCAGCAGCGTAGGGGACAGGGCGATATTGGGCGGCTACACCTTC; cdr3_length: 16; clone_size: .; d_call: TRBD1; v_call: TRBV9; j_call: TRBJ1-2
cdr3_aa: CASRRAATNEKLFF; cdr3_nt: TGTGCCAGCCGTCGGGCTGCAACTAATGAAAAACTGTTTTTT; cdr3_length: 14; clone_size: .; d_call: .; v_call: TRBV18; j_call: TRBJ1-4
cdr3_aa: CASSGDLAGGVETQYF; cdr3_nt: TGTGCCAGCAGCGGCGATTTAGCGGGAGGGGTAGAGACCCAGTACTTC; cdr3_length: 16; clone_size: once; d_call: TRBD2; v_call: TRBV9; j_call: TRBJ2-5
cdr3_aa: CASSRADRGLYEQYF; cdr3_nt: TGTGCCAGTAGTAGGGCGGACAGGGGGCTCTACGAGCAGTACTTC; cdr3_length: 15; clone_size: .; d_call: TRBD1; v_call: TRBV19; j_call: TRBJ2-7
cdr3_aa: CASSSSLDTQYF; cdr3_nt: TGTGCCAGCAGCTCCTCTCTTGATACGCAGTATTTT; cdr3_length: 12; clone_size: .; d_call: .; v_call: TRBV7-9; j_call: TRBJ2-3
cdr3_aa: CASSPPAPGGSETQYF; cdr3_nt: TGTGCCAGCAGCCCCCCAGCCCCCGGAGGGTCTGAGACCCAGTACTTC; cdr3_length: 16; clone_size: .; d_call: .; v_call: TRBV13; j_call: TRBJ2-5
cdr3_aa: CASSPGSGVGELFF; cdr3_nt: TGTGCCAGCAGCCCCGGGTCGGGAGTCGGGGAGCTGTTTTTT; cdr3_length: 14; clone_size: .; d_call: .; v_call: TRBV7-9; j_call: TRBJ2-2
cdr3_aa: CASRGDAWGLPTDTQYF; cdr3_nt: TGTGCCAGCAGGGGCGACGCCTGGGGACTCCCCACAGATACGCAGTATTTT; cdr3_length: 17; clone_size: .; d_call: .; v_call: TRBV7-2; j_call: TRBJ2-3
cdr3_aa: CASSSRDSQAYEQYF; cdr3_nt: TGTGCCAGCAGCTCCCGGGACTCTCAAGCCTACGAGCAGTACTTC; cdr3_length: 15; clone_size: .; d_call: .; v_call: TRBV7-8; j_call: TRBJ2-7
cdr3_aa: CASSLAGTRYTGELFF; cdr3_nt: TGTGCCAGCAGCTTGGCCGGGACCCGTTACACCGGGGAGCTGTTTTTT; cdr3_length: 16; clone_size: .; d_call: .; v_call: TRBV5-6; j_call: TRBJ2-2
cdr3_aa: CASSPPPTSGKYEQYF; cdr3_nt: TGCGCCAGCAGCCCCCCACCGACTAGCGGGAAATACGAGCAGTACTTC; cdr3_length: 16; clone_size: .; d_call: TRBD2; v_call: TRBV4-1; j_call: TRBJ2-7
cdr3_aa: CASGPSYEQYF; cdr3_nt: TGTGCTAGTGGTCCGTCCTACGAGCAGTACTTC; cdr3_length: 11; clone_size: .; d_call: .; v_call: TRBV12-5; j_call: TRBJ2-7
cdr3_aa: CASSSRNTDTQYF; cdr3_nt: TGTGCCAGCAGTTCTCGAAACACAGATACGCAGTATTTT; cdr3_length: 13; clone_size: few; d_call: .; v_call: TRBV6-5; j_call: TRBJ2-3
cdr3_aa: CASRRGSTDTQYF; cdr3_nt: TGTGCCAGCAGGCGTGGGAGCACAGATACGCAGTATTTT; cdr3_length: 13; clone_size: .; d_call: .; v_call: TRBV25-1; j_call: TRBJ2-3
cdr3_aa: CASSLVGDSISNQPQHF; cdr3_nt: TGTGCCAGCAGCTTAGTAGGAGATTCTATTAGCAATCAGCCCCAGCATTTT; cdr3_length: 17; clone_size: .; d_call: .; v_call: TRBV11-2; j_call: TRBJ1-5
cdr3_aa: CAIIDTTGTYEQYF; cdr3_nt: TGTGCCATCATCGATACCACAGGAACCTACGAGCAGTACTTC; cdr3_length: 14; clone_size: .; d_call: .; v_call: TRBV10-3; j_call: TRBJ2-7
cdr3_aa: CASSLEPSGGRQQYF; cdr3_nt: TGTGCCAGCAGCTTGGAGCCTAGCGGGGGCAGGCAGCAGTACTTC; cdr3_length: 15; clone_size: .; d_call: TRBD2; v_call: TRBV5-4; j_call: TRBJ2-7
cdr3_aa: CASSFAPSPYEQYF; cdr3_nt: TGTGCCAGCAGCTTTGCTCCCAGCCCCTACGAGCAGTACTTC; cdr3_length: 14; clone_size: .; d_call: .; v_call: TRBV5-6; j_call: TRBJ2-7
cdr3_aa: CATSRILVEGGEQYF; cdr3_nt: TGTGCCACCAGCAGGATCCTCGTGGAGGGGGGGGAGCAGTACTTC; cdr3_length: 15; clone_size: .; d_call: .; v_call: TRBV15; j_call: TRBJ2-7
cdr3_aa: CASRRGLGNEKLFF; cdr3_nt: TGCGCCAGCAGACGGGGGCTCGGTAATGAAAAACTGTTTTTT; cdr3_length: 14; clone_size: once; d_call: .; v_call: TRBV4-1; j_call: TRBJ1-4
cdr3_aa: CASSVVPTSGNTIYF; cdr3_nt: TGTGCCAGCAGCGTAGTCCCGACCTCTGGAAACACCATATATTTT; cdr3_length: 15; clone_size: .; d_call: .; v_call: TRBV9; j_call: TRBJ1-3
cdr3_aa: CARSLGQPDNYGYTF; cdr3_nt: TGTGCCAGAAGCTTGGGACAGCCCGATAACTATGGCTACACCTTC; cdr3_length: 15; clone_size: .; d_call: .; v_call: TRBV5-3; j_call: TRBJ1-2
cdr3_aa: CAWKRGVTGELFF; cdr3_nt: TGTGCCTGGAAAAGGGGTGTCACCGGGGAGCTGTTTTTT; cdr3_length: 13; clone_size: .; d_call: .; v_call: TRBV30; j_call: TRBJ2-2
cdr3_aa: CASSLLAGGNYEQYF; cdr3_nt: TGTGCCAGCAGTTTACTAGCGGGAGGGAACTACGAGCAGTACTTC; cdr3_length: 15; clone_size: .; d_call: TRBD2; v_call: TRBV3-1/TRBV3-2; j_call: TRBJ2-7
cdr3_aa: CASRTWRSNTEAFF; cdr3_nt: TGTGCCTCTCGGACGTGGCGATCGAACACTGAAGCTTTCTTT; cdr3_length: 14; clone_size: .; d_call: .; v_call: TRBV6-5; j_call: TRBJ1-1
cdr3_aa: CSASKGLTGNEQFF; cdr3_nt: TGCAGTGCTAGTAAGGGGCTCACAGGGAATGAGCAGTTCTTC; cdr3_length: 14; clone_size: .; d_call: .; v_call: TRBV20-1; j_call: TRBJ2-1